This T cell receptor (beta chain) came from a study of control samples from healthy donors and cancer patients. TCRdb keeps only in-frame clones here, not all; method: immunoSEQ multiplex PCR. The data contain 130,000 to 150,000 clones, roughly 94% of them seen just once; the ten biggest clones take up more than 13%. The germline V and J ends were trimmed by 4 bases and 6 bases, with 10 bases remaining between them. This CDR3 comprises 13 residues. Germline V lookup: CDR1 SGHTA, CDR2 FQGNSA. This clone has a single count. The receptor was derived from a man between 60 and 70 years old with colorectal cancer. J is TRBJ2-1 and V is TRBV7-2, with no clear D. What was sequenced was PBMCs. CDR3 nucleotides: TGTGCCAGCAGCTCACGGACCCGCAATGAGCAGTTCTTC. Its protein is CASSSRTRNEQFF.